One sample yielded the 17 T cell receptor beta chains listed below, sequenced in a study of beta chain features in type 1 diabetes. Whole-study results and caveats: Across all four CD4+ subsets, people with type 1 diabetes showed modestly shorter TCRB CDR3s.

These receptors have no identified antigens. The investigators reverse transcribed all of the isolated RNA, so they sequenced expressed TCRB transcripts. The protocol was immunoSEQ multiplex PCR, while the TCRdb copy is restricted to in-frame clones and leaves out a portion. The sample has 250,000 to 350,000 clones, approximately 16% seen once. The sequenced sample consisted of naive CD4+ T cells from blood. These receptors all come from a man between 18 and 35 years old with type 1 diabetes.

This clone was found a few times. This chain uses TRBV4-3 with TRBJ1-1; TRBD1 is a possible D gene (6 bases). Between the trimmed V and J ends, which lost 0 bases and 6 bases, there was a span of 17 bases. The CDR3 sequence is 16 residues long. Germline V CDR1 and CDR2: LGHNA, YSLEER. The CDR3 DNA follows: TGCGCCAGCAGCCAAGATGTTGGACAGCTAGACTCTGAAGCTTTCTTT. Translated, it gives CASSQDVGQLDSEAFF.

The genes are TRBV30 and TRBJ2-6, with 7 bases matching TRBD1. The germline gives CDR1 GTSNPN, CDR2 SVGIG (reference sequence). V was pared by 4 bases and J by 0 bases, with 9 bases of the junction left unmatched. This CDR3 has 17 amino acids. The CDR3 reads CAWKLGRGYSGANVLTF. In nucleotides, the CDR3 is TGTGCCTGGAAGCTGGGCAGGGGGTACTCTGGGGCCAACGTCCTGACTTTC.

This clone was found a few times. V usage is TRBV10-3 and J usage is TRBJ2-7; 12 nucleotides match TRBD1. The CDR3 is made up of 15 amino acids. After removal of 7 bases from V and 5 bases from J, the junction contained 9 bases not matched to a gene. Germline lookup yields CDR1 ENHRY and CDR2 SYGVKD. CDR3 region: CAIKGTGGDWDEQYF. In DNA, the CDR3 is TGTGCCATCAAAGGGACAGGGGGCGATTGGGACGAGCAGTACTTC.

This clone showed up just a few times. The CDR3 nucleotides read TGCGCCAGCAGCTTGGACCCCCAGCGGGGGTACACCGGGGAGCTGTTTTTT. Amino acids: CASSLDPQRGYTGELFF. The chain is built from TRBV5-1 and TRBJ2-2; 8 bases align to TRBD2. This CDR3 region has 17 residues. Germline lookup yields CDR1 SGHRS and CDR2 YFSETQ. V was clipped by 0 bases and J by 3 bases; unmatched bases: 7.

This clone has just a few counts. The V call is TRBV6-5, the J call TRBJ2-7; D might be TRBD1 (6 bases). Germline V lookup: CDR1 MNHEY, CDR2 SVGAGI. The CDR3 has 14 amino acids. V dropped 6 bases and J dropped 2 bases, with 14 bases sitting between them. CDR3 bases: TGTGCCAGCAGCCCCCAGGGGCCTCCCTACGAGCAGTACTTC. It encodes CASSPQGPPYEQYF.

The rearrangement links TRBV10-3 to TRBJ1-5; 7 bases match TRBD1. Losses at the gene ends were 6 bases for V and 5 bases for J; bases not matched to a gene: 4. CDR3 length equals 13 residues. Germline CDR1 and CDR2: ENHRY and SYGVKD. In DNA form, the CDR3 reads TGTGCCATCAGCCGGGACAGCGATCAGCCCCAGCATTTT. Amino acids: CAISRDSDQPQHF.

There are a few counts of this clone. V gene TRBV18 combines with J gene TRBJ2-1; 7 positions match TRBD2. CDR1 KGHSH and CDR2 LQKENI come from the germline V gene. This CDR3 is built from 17 residues. V lost 0 bases, J lost 5 bases, and 10 bases stayed unmatched. The CDR3 sequence is CASSPPSWEGPHNEQFF. The CDR3, as DNA: TGTGCCAGCTCACCACCCTCCTGGGAGGGCCCCCACAATGAGCAGTTCTTC.

This sequence joins TRBV18 and TRBJ1-5; D call uncertain. Germline lookup yields CDR1 KGHSH and CDR2 LQKENI. Trimming removed 2 bases at V and 4 bases at J, with 6 bases between. This CDR3 is 13 amino acids long. Here the CDR3 DNA reads TGTGCCAGCTCACCATCCGTAAATCAGCCCCAGCATTTT. Translating gives CASSPSVNQPQHF.

This clone occurred a few times. The chain links TRBV29-1 to TRBJ1-4; TRBD1 aligns across 11 bases. Germline CDR1 and CDR2: SQVTM and ANQGSEA. Unmatched junction bases numbered 1, after V lost 6 bases and J lost 10 bases. The CDR3 covers 11 residues. CDR3: CSVGTGGKLFF. CDR3 sequence (DNA): TGCAGCGTGGGGACAGGGGGAAAACTGTTTTTT. Looking up the rest from reference TRBV29-1 and TRBJ1-4 gives the full variable domain: SAVISQKPSRDICQRGTSLTIQCQVDSQVTMMFWYRQQPGQSLTLIATANQGSEATYESGFVIDKFPISRPNLTFSTLTVSNMSPEDSSIYLCSVGTGGKLFFGSGTQLSVL.

CDR3 DNA: TGTGCCAGCAGTGAACGACAGTACACTGAAGCTTTCTTT. Its translation: CASSERQYTEAFF. The chain uses TRBV2 and TRBJ1-1, with D possibly matching TRBD1 (5 bases). Germline CDR1 reads SNHLY; CDR2 reads FYNNEI. The CDR3 is 13 amino acids. Trimming shortened V by 2 bases and J by 3 bases, and 7 bases separated the two germline ends.

This clone has just a few counts. The chain's CDR3 is CASSEARVGNTIYF. CDR3 DNA: TGTGCCAGCAGTGAAGCGAGGGTTGGTAACACCATATATTTT. The rearrangement uses TRBV2 and TRBJ1-3; unclear D gene. The V gene lost 0 bases and the J gene lost 7 bases, with 10 bases spanning the gap. CDR1 is SNHLY, CDR2 FYNNEI, per germline. The CDR3 has 14 amino acids.

The chain combines TRBV27 with TRBJ2-7; TRBD1 aligns across 8 bases. V lost 3 bases and J lost 5; bases outside the gene matches: 9. The CDR3 has 15 residues. Germline V gene data show CDR1 as MNHEY and CDR2 as SMNVEV (reference sequence). The CDR3 DNA reads as TGTGCCAGCAGTTTGGAACGACAGGGGAAGAACGAGCAGTACTTC. Its protein is CASSLERQGKNEQYF.

This clone was found a few times. This sequence joins TRBV30 and TRBJ2-7, with D hard to call. Per germline, CDR1 GTSNPN and CDR2 SVGIG (reference sequence). Trimming stripped 0 bases from V and 0 bases from J, with 12 bases between. CDR3 length: 15 amino acids. The CDR3 region has the DNA TGTGCCTGGAGTGTAATCAGAAATTTCTCCTACGAGCAGTACTTC. Protein: CAWSVIRNFSYEQYF.

This chain links TRBV11-2 with TRBJ2-3; TRBD1 is a possible D gene (5 bases). CDR1 is SGHAT, CDR2 FQNNGV, per germline. The CDR3 has 16 amino acids. The CDR3, as DNA: TGTGCGACGGCCAGGGATTGGGTAACTAGCACAGATACGCAGTATTTT. This translates into CATARDWVTSTDTQYF.

The chain is built from TRBV7-2 and TRBJ1-2; no reliable D call. The CDR3 has 13 amino acids. Germline-derived CDR1 and CDR2 are SGHTA and FQGNSA. V gave up 1 base and J gave up 8 bases, with 11 bases separating them. The CDR3 sequence is CASSLEPLGGYTF. For the CDR3, the DNA is TGTGCCAGCAGCTTAGAGCCCCTGGGCGGCTACACCTTC. The full variable domain, rest sourced from reference TRBV7-2 and TRBJ1-2, is GAGVSQSPSNKVTEKGKDVELRCDPISGHTALYWYRQSLGQGLEFLIYFQGNSAPDKSGLPSDRFSAERTGGSVSTLTIQRTQQEDSAVYLCASSLEPLGGYTFGSGTRLTVV.

The J gene is TRBJ1-2, the V gene TRBV9; D may be TRBD1 (5 bases). V was cut by 0 bases and J by 2 bases, with 5 bases left in between. The CDR3 runs 13 residues. Germline CDR1 SGDLS, CDR2 YYNGEE. DNA for the CDR3: TGTGCCAGCAGCGTAGGACAGAACTATGGCTACACCTTC. It yields the protein CASSVGQNYGYTF.

This clone has just a few counts. The rearrangement links TRBV5-6 to TRBJ1-5, with TRBD1 identical over 9 bases. The J segment lost 16 bases and the V segment lost 1 base, leaving 15 bases of the junction unmatched. This CDR3 is built from 15 residues. The germline CDR1 and CDR2 sequences are SGHDT and YYEEEE. The CDR3 protein is CASSLRGTGLMPPHF. CDR3 nucleotides: TGTGCCAGCAGCTTGCGTGGGACAGGGCTGATGCCTCCACATTTT.